This is a list of T cell receptor beta chains from one sample in a study of blood T cell repertoires in COVID-19. Clones were read by immunoSEQ multiplex PCR, and TCRdb kept only the in-frame ones, dropping some. The sample lists some 290,000 clones, about 88% occurring once. What was sequenced was peripheral blood. These receptors all stem from a woman in her thirties with COVID-19, enrolled during active disease. Each CDR3 is given with its conserved first and last residue. The D gene is left open where the match is weak. A row's size may be missing; if present it is once, few, many or a size class.

TRBV2,TRBD2,TRBJ2-5,.,13,CASSYSGRETQYF,TGTGCCAGCAGTTATAGCGGGAGAGAGACCCAGTACTTC
TRBV2,.,TRBJ1-6,.,14,CASSVLTGMSPLHF,TGTGCCAGCAGTGTTCTTACAGGGATGTCACCCCTCCACTTT
TRBV28,TRBD1,TRBJ2-1,.,16,CASSFSPRTGGAEQFF,TGTGCCAGCAGTTTCTCGCCCCGGACAGGGGGGGCGGAGCAGTTCTTC
TRBV5-1,TRBD2,TRBJ2-7,once,15,CASSLVGGSSHEQYF,TGCGCCAGCAGCTTGGTGGGCGGGAGTTCCCACGAGCAGTACTTC
TRBV30,TRBD2,TRBJ2-1,.,15,CAWSVRAGVINEQFF,TGTGCCTGGAGTGTAAGAGCGGGAGTTATCAATGAGCAGTTCTTC
TRBV10-1,.,TRBJ2-1,.,11,CASSDASLLFF,TGCGCCAGCAGTGATGCTTCCCTACTGTTCTTC
TRBV5-1,.,TRBJ1-1,.,13,CASRTRQNTEAFF,TGCGCCAGCAGGACCCGACAGAACACTGAAGCTTTCTTT
TRBV11-2,TRBD2,TRBJ2-7,once,16,CASSLAPGLALYEQYF,TGTGCCAGCAGCTTAGCTCCGGGACTAGCGTTGTACGAGCAGTACTTC
TRBV27,.,TRBJ2-7,.,15,CASSFKGEASYEQYF,TGTGCCAGCAGTTTTAAGGGGGAAGCCTCCTACGAGCAGTACTTC
TRBV7-3,.,TRBJ2-1,.,14,CASSSSGVINEQFF,TGTGCCAGCAGCTCTTCGGGTGTGATCAATGAGCAGTTCTTC
TRBV9,.,TRBJ1-1,few,15,CASSVEGRGFTEAFF,TGTGCCAGCAGCGTAGAGGGCAGGGGATTCACTGAAGCTTTCTTT
TRBV4-1,.,TRBJ1-1,.,17,CASSQVDGKAKNSEAFF,TGCGCCAGCAGCCAAGTGGACGGGAAAGCGAAAAACAGTGAAGCTTTCTTT
TRBV7-2,.,TRBJ1-1,few,13,CASSSQVNTEAFF,TGTGCCAGCAGTTCGCAGGTGAACACTGAAGCTTTCTTT
TRBV6-5,TRBD1,TRBJ1-5,few,14,CASRETGMGQPQHF,TGTGCCAGCAGAGAGACAGGGATGGGACAGCCCCAGCATTTT
TRBV4-1,TRBD1,TRBJ1-2,.,17,CASSQVGGQGNNYGYTF,TGCGCCAGCAGCCAAGTGGGGGGACAGGGGAACAACTATGGCTACACCTTC
TRBV5-1,.,TRBJ2-7,.,13,CASSLTGSYEQYF,TGCGCCAGCAGCTTGACGGGCTCCTACGAGCAGTACTTC
TRBV11-2,.,TRBJ2-6,once,16,CASSNEDRSGANVLTF,TGTGCCAGCAGCAACGAGGACAGATCCGGGGCCAACGTCCTGACTTTC
TRBV10-1,.,TRBJ2-1,.,16,CASSEWAAPSYAEQFF,TGCGCCAGCAGTGAGTGGGCAGCCCCGAGCTATGCTGAGCAGTTCTTC
TRBV3-1/TRBV3-2,.,TRBJ2-3,.,18,CASSPYGGAGPLGDTQYF,TGTGCCAGCAGCCCGTATGGTGGGGCGGGGCCCCTTGGGGATACGCAGTATTTT
TRBV6-1,TRBD1,TRBJ2-1,.,16,CASSERGPTAENEQFF,TGTGCCAGCAGTGAGAGGGGGCCAACTGCGGAGAATGAGCAGTTCTTC
TRBV30,TRBD2,TRBJ2-3,.,13,CACGGGPTDTQYF,TGTGCCTGCGGGGGAGGGCCAACAGATACGCAGTATTTT
TRBV5-6,TRBD1,TRBJ1-2,.,15,CASVEYRGTNYGYTF,TGTGCCAGCGTGGAGTACAGGGGCACTAACTATGGCTACACCTTC
TRBV6-6,.,TRBJ1-5,.,15,CASSYASGNNQPQHF,TGTGCCAGCAGTTACGCCTCGGGGAACAATCAGCCCCAGCATTTT
TRBV11-2,TRBD2,TRBJ2-1,.,14,CASSLAVAGGEQFF,TGTGCCAGCAGCTTAGCCGTAGCGGGGGGTGAGCAGTTCTTC
TRBV5-4,.,TRBJ2-7,.,14,CASSGDSLSYEQYF,TGTGCCAGCAGCGGGGACTCTCTTTCCTACGAGCAGTACTTC
TRBV24-1,TRBD2,TRBJ2-3,once,14,CATSVAGGEDTQYF,TGTGCCACCAGTGTGGCGGGAGGGGAAGATACGCAGTATTTT
TRBV28,.,TRBJ2-3,once,15,CASRTRGKPTDTQYF,TGTGCCAGCAGAACGAGGGGGAAGCCCACAGATACGCAGTATTTT
TRBV15,.,TRBJ2-5,.,16,CATSRDGARAGETQYF,TGTGCCACCAGCAGAGATGGGGCTCGGGCAGGGGAGACCCAGTACTTC
TRBV2,TRBD2,TRBJ2-7,.,15,CASSENSGFSYEQYF,TGTGCCAGCAGTGAGAATAGCGGGTTCTCCTACGAGCAGTACTTC
TRBV5-1,TRBD1,TRBJ1-1,.,13,CASHDRGLGEAFF,TGCGCCAGTCATGACAGGGGGCTGGGTGAAGCTTTCTTT
TRBV19,TRBD2,TRBJ2-7,.,15,CASSIASGSSYEQYF,TGTGCCAGTAGTATAGCCAGCGGGAGTTCCTACGAGCAGTACTTC
TRBV5-1,.,TRBJ2-5,few,15,CASSLAQGGVATQYF,TGCGCCAGCAGCTTGGCTCAGGGAGGCGTCGCGACCCAGTACTTC
TRBV15,.,TRBJ1-5,.,14,CATSSYSGVQPQHF,TGTGCCACCAGCAGTTATTCAGGGGTTCAGCCCCAGCATTTT
TRBV27,TRBD1,TRBJ1-4,few,17,CASTLSGQGATNEKLFF,TGTGCCAGCACCCTATCGGGACAGGGAGCCACTAATGAAAAACTGTTTTTT
TRBV4-2,TRBD2,TRBJ2-1,.,18,CASSPPGLAGGGPPGQFF,TGTGCCAGCAGCCCACCGGGACTAGCGGGAGGGGGGCCACCCGGCCAGTTCTTC
TRBV30,.,TRBJ1-5,.,14,CAWSLRRSNQPQHF,TGTGCCTGGAGTCTACGGAGGAGCAATCAGCCCCAGCATTTT
TRBV6-2/TRBV6-3,.,TRBJ2-7,.,15,CASSSPAGPLLEQYF,TGTGCCAGCAGTTCCCCCGCAGGTCCGCTTTTGGAGCAGTACTTC
TRBV29-1,.,TRBJ1-1,.,13,CSVEPVMGGEAFF,TGCAGCGTTGAGCCGGTGATGGGAGGGGAAGCTTTCTTT
TRBV14,.,TRBJ1-3,once,15,CASSQYSGAGNTIYF,TGTGCCAGCAGCCAGTATTCAGGGGCCGGAAACACCATATATTTT
TRBV23-1,.,TRBJ1-1,.,16,CASTPRRGNMNTEAFF,TGCGCCAGCACGCCCCGTAGAGGGAACATGAACACTGAAGCTTTCTTT
TRBV30,TRBD2,TRBJ2-5,.,16,CAWGPGLAGGSETQYF,TGTGCCTGGGGGCCGGGACTAGCGGGAGGGTCAGAGACCCAGTACTTC
TRBV5-4,TRBD2,TRBJ2-5,.,16,CASSLGGAGTKETQYF,TGTGCCAGCAGCTTGGGCGGAGCGGGAACGAAAGAGACCCAGTACTTC
TRBV7-8,.,TRBJ1-3,.,12,CASSRTGSTIYF,TGTGCCAGCAGCCGGACCGGGAGCACCATATATTTT
TRBV27,.,TRBJ1-1,few,14,CASSFTGPNTEAFF,TGTGCCAGCAGTTTTACAGGTCCGAACACTGAAGCTTTCTTT
TRBV24-1,TRBD2,TRBJ2-2,.,20,CATSDPPGLAEDGVTGELFF,TGTGCCACCAGTGATCCACCGGGACTAGCGGAAGACGGGGTCACCGGGGAGCTGTTTTTT
TRBV2,TRBD1,TRBJ1-2,.,12,CASRYRGWGYTF,TGTGCCAGCAGATACAGGGGTTGGGGCTACACCTTC
TRBV6-5,TRBD1,TRBJ1-1,once,14,CASRPGQENTEAFF,TGTGCCAGCAGACCGGGACAGGAGAACACTGAAGCTTTCTTT
TRBV7-3,TRBD1,TRBJ1-2,.,14,CASSSRDRVGGYTF,TGTGCCAGCAGCTCCCGGGACAGGGTAGGAGGCTACACCTTC
TRBV5-4,TRBD2,TRBJ2-5,.,15,CASSWTGTTQETQYF,TGTGCCAGCAGCTGGACCGGGACTACTCAAGAGACCCAGTACTTC
TRBV4-1,TRBD2,TRBJ2-1,.,16,CASSQHGLAGNDEQFF,TGCGCCAGCAGCCAACACGGACTAGCGGGTAACGATGAGCAGTTCTTC
TRBV5-1,.,TRBJ2-7,.,13,CASSLTDSYEQYF,TGCGCCAGCAGCTTGACAGATTCCTACGAGCAGTACTTC